Following are 26 T cell receptor beta chains from one sample sequenced in a study of T-cell reconstitution after alpha-beta-depleted transplantation in children (dated by TCRdb to 2016 to 2018). The sample's treatment or condition label is to be understood as: allogeneic hematopoietic cell transplantation with graft depleted of TCRalphabeta T cells and CD19 B cells. Libraries were prepared through PCR. Sequencer: Illumina HiSeq 2500. TCR library preparation used molecular barcoding, with unique molecular identifiers applied to normalize quantification of the TCRbeta repertoire. TCRdb passed the public sequencing reads through fastp at Q25 and MiXCR, retaining productive beta sequences. Entries that share a CDR3 protein sequence are merged under the most common genes and DNA. For this sample there are hundreds of thousands of distinct CDR3 sequences; approximately 14% appear just once. 0.65% to 0.9% of the sample is held by the ten biggest clonotypes.

The sample in question was PBMCs, obtained before TCRalphabeta/CD19-depleted stem cell transplant. These receptors were obtained from a girl aged 2-15 years with congenital amegakaryocytic thrombocytopenia, due to receive a stem cell transplant.

There are a few counts of this clonotype. V gene TRBV10-3 combines with J gene TRBJ1-3; D is undetermined. The CDR3 has 15 residues. CDR1 is ENHRY and CDR2 is SYGVKD in the germline V gene. V lost 0 bases to trimming and J lost 0 bases, with 6 bases between them. The CDR3 is CAISESLNSGNTIYF. The DNA of the CDR3 is TGTGCCATCAGTGAGTCGTTAAACTCTGGAAACACCATATATTTT.

In this sample, this clonotype turned up a few times. V and J are TRBV20-1 and TRBJ2-1; D gene ambiguous. Germline-derived CDR1 and CDR2 are DFQATT and SNEGSKA (reference sequence). V was pared by 7 bases and J by 0 bases, with 16 bases between. This CDR3 contains 15 residues. In nucleotides, the CDR3 is TGCAGTGTCGAGACCGGCCAAACCTCCTACAATGAGCAGTTCTTC. Translated: CSVETGQTSYNEQFF.

This clonotype has only a few counts. V is TRBV20-1 and J is TRBJ1-1; D is unresolved. Germline loops: CDR1 DFQATT, CDR2 SNEGSKA (reference sequence). The length of the CDR3 is 12 residues. V was cut by 7 bases and J by 5 bases, with 14 bases left in between. The CDR3 nucleotides read TGCAGTGTTGTAGAGGGAGGAACTGAAGCTTTCTTT. It specifies CSVVEGGTEAFF.

The rearrangement uses TRBV12-3 or TRBV12-4 and TRBJ2-3, with 7 bases that match TRBD1. The trim removed 10 bases at V and 4 bases at J, leaving 5 bases unmatched. The CDR3 runs 12 residues. The CDR3 here is CAISQGADTQYF. The CDR3 bases are TGTGCCATCTCCCAGGGGGCAGATACGCAGTATTTT.

In the case of this clonotype: This clone may be a read error of a much larger clone one base away. The rearrangement uses TRBV10-3 and TRBJ2-1, with D possibly matching TRBD2 (6 bases). Germline V lookup: CDR1 ENHRY, CDR2 SYGVKD. The CDR3 is 14 residues long. The CDR3 here is CAISELRDSNKQFF. CDR3 in DNA: TGTGCCATCAGTGAGCTCCGGGACTCCAATAAGCAGTTCTTC.

This clonotype was counted many times. The V call is TRBV3-1, the J call TRBJ1-1; tentative D call: TRBD1 (6 bases). CDR1 is LGHDT, CDR2 YNNKEL, per germline (reference sequence). This CDR3 spans 14 amino acids. V lost 2 bases, J lost 0 bases, and 7 bases lay in between. CDR3: CASSQNRVNTEAFF. The CDR3 DNA reads as TGTGCCAGCAGCCAAAACAGGGTGAACACTGAAGCTTTCTTT.

This clonotype was recorded at least ten times. The chain combines TRBV6-2 or TRBV6-3 with TRBJ2-5; TRBD2 matches at 9 bases. The CDR3 loop spans 15 amino acids. The germline V gene encodes CDR1 MNHEY and CDR2 SVGEGT. The ends lost 4 bases at V and 5 bases at J; junction bases unmatched: 8. This chain's CDR3 is CASSSLAGVGETQYF. The DNA of the CDR3 is TGTGCCAGCAGTTCATTAGCGGGAGTCGGTGAGACCCAGTACTTC.

In this sample, this clonotype turned up many times. The V gene is TRBV20-1, the J gene TRBJ2-7, with 9 bases lining up with TRBD2. The CDR3 spans 18 residues. The germline V gene encodes CDR1 DFQATT and CDR2 SNEGSKA (reference sequence). V was clipped by 5 bases and J by 0 bases; unmatched bases: 17. The CDR3, as DNA: TGCAGTGCTCCCGATATTCTAGCGGGGAGGATAAACTCCTACGAGCAGTACTTC. It yields the protein CSAPDILAGRINSYEQYF.

This clonotype has just a few counts. The gene calls are TRBV4-1 and TRBJ2-1; the D gene is possibly TRBD1 (6 bases). Germline lookup yields CDR1 MGHRA and CDR2 YSYEKL. CDR3 length: 16 residues. Trimming cost V 2 bases and J 6 bases, with 17 bases left between them. The CDR3 DNA sequence: TGCGCCAGCAGCCAAACTAGGGGACATACTAGCAATGAGCAGTTCTTC. Encoded protein: CASSQTRGHTSNEQFF.

This clonotype has a count of ten or more. The CDR3, as DNA: TGTGCCAGCAGTTTACCCCCACTAGCGGGAGAGGATGAGCAGTTCTTC. It is translated as CASSLPPLAGEDEQFF. The gene calls are TRBV12-3 or TRBV12-4 and TRBJ2-1; 11 nucleotides line up with TRBD2. With V trimmed by 2 bases and J by 8 bases, 8 bases remained unmatched. The CDR3 spans 16 residues.

This clonotype turned up a few times. This sequence joins TRBV5-1 and TRBJ2-3; 8 nucleotides align to TRBD2. Germline V gene data show CDR1 as SGHRS and CDR2 as YFSETQ. This CDR3 has 14 amino acids. The V and J ends lost 5 bases and 6 bases, in that order; junction bases with no gene match: 8. CDR3 DNA sequence: TGCGCCAGCAGTTCATTAGCGGGATCGGATACGCAGTATTTT. Residues: CASSSLAGSDTQYF.

This clonotype was found a few times. The chain has TRBV28 and TRBJ1-1; TRBD1 matches 9 bases. J lost 8 bases, V lost 4 bases, and 8 bases had no gene match. The length of the CDR3 is 14 residues. Looked up from germline, CDR1 is MDHEN and CDR2 is SYDVKM. The CDR3 loop reads CASSSTHRGQEAFF. In DNA, the CDR3 is TGTGCCAGCAGTTCTACCCACAGGGGGCAAGAAGCTTTCTTT.

This clonotype was detected only a few times. The gene calls are TRBV5-1 and TRBJ2-1; D ambiguous. This CDR3 comprises 13 residues. Per the germline V gene, CDR1 is SGHRS and CDR2 is YFSETQ. V was shortened by 5 bases and J by 7 bases, with 13 bases between the two germline ends. In DNA, the CDR3 is TGCGCCAGCAGTGCGATTTGGGGAAATGAGCAGTTCTTC. Residues: CASSAIWGNEQFF. Based on the CDR3 plus reference TRBV5-1 and TRBJ2-1, the full variable domain is KAGVTQTPRYLIKTRGQQVTLSCSPISGHRSVSWYQQTPGQGLQFLFEYFSETQRNKGNFPGRFSGRQFSNSRSEMNVSTLELGDSALYLCASSAIWGNEQFFGPGTRLTVL.

This sequence joins TRBV11-2 and TRBJ2-3, with no clear D. CDR1 SGHAT and CDR2 FQNNGV come from the germline V gene. Trimming left V 2 bases short and J 4 bases short, with 22 bases between. The CDR3 sequence is 18 residues long. The CDR3 here is CASSLIVGSRNEADTQYF. The CDR3 nucleotides are TGTGCCAGCAGCTTAATTGTCGGGTCTCGCAATGAAGCAGATACGCAGTATTTT.

Points on this clonotype: A much larger clone lies one base from this, so it may be a read error. The genes are TRBV5-1 and TRBJ1-1; D remains ambiguous. This CDR3 region has 13 residues. Germline V lookup: CDR1 SGHRS, CDR2 YFSETQ. The CDR3 sequence: CARSYDANTEAFF. The DNA for the CDR3 is TGCGCCCGCAGCTATGACGCGAACACTGAAGCTTTCTTT.

V is TRBV2 and J is TRBJ2-1; 9 positions agree with TRBD2. The germline CDR1 and CDR2 sequences are SNHLY and FYNNEI. The CDR3 is 15 amino acids. With 3 bases clipped from V and 8 bases from J, the junction kept 8 bases outside the gene matches. The CDR3 nucleotides read TGTGCCAGCAGTGATCAGCGCGGGAGGGGCGATGAGCAGTTCTTC. It specifies CASSDQRGRGDEQFF.

This clonotype came up many times. This sequence joins TRBV12-3 or TRBV12-4 and TRBJ2-7, with D possibly being TRBD1 (5 bases). The CDR3 spans 13 residues. The germline V and J ends were trimmed by 6 bases and 4 bases, with 13 bases remaining between them. This CDR3 is CASSFDRPYEQYF. In nucleotides, the CDR3 is TGTGCCAGCAGCTTTGACAGACCTTACGAGCAGTACTTC.

The CDR3 bases are TGTGCCAGCATCGACTCCGGGACCCCGCGGAATGAGCAGTTCTTC. Translation gives CASIDSGTPRNEQFF. The V call is TRBV7-9, the J call TRBJ2-1; D could derive from TRBD1 or TRBD2 (5 bases each). V lost 7 bases to trimming and J lost 7 bases, with 20 bases between them. This CDR3 has 15 amino acids. Germline CDR1 and CDR2: SEHNR and FQNEAQ (reference sequence).

This clonotype was detected many times. This chain links TRBV20-1 with TRBJ2-1; a weak D match, TRBD2 (5 bases). Germline-derived CDR1 and CDR2 are DFQATT and SNEGSKA (reference sequence). The V and J ends lost 1 base and 4 bases respectively, with 8 bases between them. The CDR3 extends over 13 amino acids. The CDR3 DNA follows: TGCAGTGCTAGAGTTTGGGAGTACAATGAGCAGTTCTTC. This translates into CSARVWEYNEQFF.

The chain recombines TRBV6-5 with TRBJ1-1; TRBD1 matches at 7 bases. The CDR3 is made up of 12 amino acids. J was trimmed by 10 bases and V by 5 bases; bases with no gene match: 7. Germline V gene lookup returns CDR1 MNHEY and CDR2 SVGAGI. CDR3 in DNA: TGTGCCAGCAGTGAGACAGGGAACGGAGCTTTCTTT. Encoded protein: CASSETGNGAFF.

This clonotype appeared many times. This chain joins TRBV29-1 and TRBJ2-3, with a possible D match to TRBD1 (5 bases). Trimming took 1 base from V and 3 from J, leaving 8 bases between them. The CDR3 loop spans 13 amino acids. CDR1 and CDR2 from the germline V gene are SQVTM and ANQGSEA. The CDR3 DNA reads TGCAGCGTTGAAGGGCAGGGTACAGATACGCAGTATTTT. Its translation: CSVEGQGTDTQYF.

On this clonotype itself: A read error is possible here, since a much larger clone lies one base away. The chain carries TRBV20-1 and TRBJ1-2, with 7 bases aligning to TRBD1. CDR3 length: 16 amino acids. Per germline, CDR1 DFQATT and CDR2 SNEGSKA (reference sequence). The CDR3 DNA reads as TGCTGTGCTACGGAAGGGACCACGACAGGGAAGGATGGCTACACCTTC. It yields the protein CCATEGTTTGKDGYTF.

At least ten counts were recorded for this clonotype. The rearrangement uses TRBV12-3 or TRBV12-4 and TRBJ1-2, with 8 bases lining up with TRBD1. V lost 6 bases, J lost 6 bases, and 3 bases stayed unmatched. This CDR3 contains 12 residues. The CDR3 DNA sequence: TGTGCCAGCAGGTCGACAGGGGATGGCTACACCTTC. It is translated as CASRSTGDGYTF.

This clonotype was seen many times. The CDR3 protein is CASSLFPYEQYF. DNA of the CDR3: TGTGCCAGCAGTTTGTTCCCCTACGAGCAGTACTTC. The V gene is TRBV12-3 or TRBV12-4, the J gene TRBJ2-7; D is unclear. The CDR3 runs 12 residues. The V end was cut by 3 bases, the J end by 2 bases, with 5 bases between.

This clonotype was seen only a few times. This rearrangement joins TRBV5-1 to TRBJ2-4; the match to TRBD2 covers 11 bases. The CDR3 has 16 amino acids. Germline V CDR1 and CDR2: SGHRS, YFSETQ. The ends lost 0 bases at V and 3 bases at J; junction bases unmatched: 2. DNA for the CDR3: TGCGCCAGCAGCTTGGAGCTAGCGGGGGGCAAAAACATTCAGTACTTC. Protein product: CASSLELAGGKNIQYF.

This clonotype has a count of ten or more. The chain uses TRBV5-1 and TRBJ2-2, with 8 bases lining up with TRBD2. CDR3 length: 16 amino acids. Germline assignment: CDR1 SGHRS and CDR2 YFSETQ. V was pared by 5 bases and J by 3 bases, with 9 bases of the junction left unmatched. The CDR3, as DNA: TGCGCCAGCAGTCCTACTAGCGGAAGTTACACCGGGGAGCTGTTTTTT. Amino acids: CASSPTSGSYTGELFF.